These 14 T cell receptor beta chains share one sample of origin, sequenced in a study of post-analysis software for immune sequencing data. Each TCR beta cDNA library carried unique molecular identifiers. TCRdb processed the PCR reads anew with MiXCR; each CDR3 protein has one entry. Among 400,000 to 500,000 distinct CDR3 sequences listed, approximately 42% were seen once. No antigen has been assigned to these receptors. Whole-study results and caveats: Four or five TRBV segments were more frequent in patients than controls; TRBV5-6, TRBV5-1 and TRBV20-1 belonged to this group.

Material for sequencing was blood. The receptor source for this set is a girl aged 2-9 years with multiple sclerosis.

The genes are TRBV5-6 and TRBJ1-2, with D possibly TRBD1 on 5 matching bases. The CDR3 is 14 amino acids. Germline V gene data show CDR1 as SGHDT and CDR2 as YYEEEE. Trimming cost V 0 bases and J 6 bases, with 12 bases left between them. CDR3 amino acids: CASSLAPGRHGYTF. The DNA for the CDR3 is TGTGCCAGCAGCTTGGCCCCGGGACGTCATGGCTACACCTTC.

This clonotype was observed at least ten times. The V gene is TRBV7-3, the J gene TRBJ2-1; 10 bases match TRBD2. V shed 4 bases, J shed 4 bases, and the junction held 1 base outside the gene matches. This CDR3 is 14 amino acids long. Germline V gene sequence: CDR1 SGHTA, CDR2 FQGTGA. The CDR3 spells CASSSLAGYNEQFF. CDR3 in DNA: TGTGCCAGCAGCTCACTAGCGGGATACAATGAGCAGTTCTTC.

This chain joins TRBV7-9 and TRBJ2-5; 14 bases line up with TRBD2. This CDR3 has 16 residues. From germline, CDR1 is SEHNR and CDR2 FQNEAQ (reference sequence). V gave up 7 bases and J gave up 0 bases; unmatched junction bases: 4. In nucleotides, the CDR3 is TGTGCCAGCACCCGGACTAGCGGGGGGTACCAAGAGACCCAGTACTTC. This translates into CASTRTSGGYQETQYF.

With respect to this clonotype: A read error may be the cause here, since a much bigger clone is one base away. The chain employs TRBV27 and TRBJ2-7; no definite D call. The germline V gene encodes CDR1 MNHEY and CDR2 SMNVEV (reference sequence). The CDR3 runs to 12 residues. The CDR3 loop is CASAIESYERYF. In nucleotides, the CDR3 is TGTGCCAGCGCCATCGAATCCTACGAGCGGTACTTC.

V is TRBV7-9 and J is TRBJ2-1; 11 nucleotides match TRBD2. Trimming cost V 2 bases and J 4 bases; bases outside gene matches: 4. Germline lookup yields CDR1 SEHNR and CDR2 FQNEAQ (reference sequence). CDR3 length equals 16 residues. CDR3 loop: CASSLWGLADYNEQFF. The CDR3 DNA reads TGTGCCAGCAGCTTATGGGGACTAGCGGATTACAATGAGCAGTTCTTC.

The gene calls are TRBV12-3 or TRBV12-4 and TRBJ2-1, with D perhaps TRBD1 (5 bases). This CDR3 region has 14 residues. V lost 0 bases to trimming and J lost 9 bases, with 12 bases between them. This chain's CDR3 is CASSLAQVKAEQFF. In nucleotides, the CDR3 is TGTGCCAGCAGTTTAGCACAGGTTAAGGCTGAGCAGTTCTTC.

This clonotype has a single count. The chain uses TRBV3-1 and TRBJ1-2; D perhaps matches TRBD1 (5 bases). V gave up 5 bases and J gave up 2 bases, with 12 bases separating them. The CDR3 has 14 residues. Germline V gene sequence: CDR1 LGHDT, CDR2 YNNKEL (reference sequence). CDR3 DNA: TGTGCCAGCAGCATCCAGGGTCCAAACTATGGCTACACCTTC. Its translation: CASSIQGPNYGYTF.

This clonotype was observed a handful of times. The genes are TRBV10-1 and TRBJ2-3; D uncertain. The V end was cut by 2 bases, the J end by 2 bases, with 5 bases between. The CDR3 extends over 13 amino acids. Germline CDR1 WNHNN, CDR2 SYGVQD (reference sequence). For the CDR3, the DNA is TGCGCCAGCAGTGAGGATAACACAGATACGCAGTATTTT. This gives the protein CASSEDNTDTQYF.

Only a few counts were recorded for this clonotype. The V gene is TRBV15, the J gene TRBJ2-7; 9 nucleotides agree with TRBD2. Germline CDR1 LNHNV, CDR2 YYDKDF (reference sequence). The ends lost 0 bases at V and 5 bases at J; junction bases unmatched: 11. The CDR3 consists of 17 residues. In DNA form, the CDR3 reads TGTGCCACCAGCAGAGACTTAGCGGGAGTAAGCCCAAACGAGCAGTACTTC. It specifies CATSRDLAGVSPNEQYF. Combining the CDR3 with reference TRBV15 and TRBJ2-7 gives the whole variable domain DAMVIQNPRYQVTQFGKPVTLSCSQTLNHNVMYWYQQKSSQAPKLLFHYYDKDFNNEADTPDNFQSRRPNTSFCFLDIRSPGLGDTAMYLCATSRDLAGVSPNEQYFGPGTRLTVT.

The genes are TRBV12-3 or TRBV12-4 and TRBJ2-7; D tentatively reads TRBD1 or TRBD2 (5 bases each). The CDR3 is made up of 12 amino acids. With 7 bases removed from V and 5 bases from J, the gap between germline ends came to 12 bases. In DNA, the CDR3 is TGTGCCAGCATGATATGGGGGAACGAGCAGTACTTC. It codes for CASMIWGNEQYF.

CDR3 amino acids: CASSLGPDYLYEQYF. DNA for the CDR3: TGTGCCAGCAGCCTAGGACCGGACTATCTCTACGAGCAGTACTTC. The V call is TRBV5-5, the J call TRBJ2-7, with D possibly TRBD2 on 6 matching bases. The CDR3 totals 15 residues. Trimming shortened V by 4 bases and J by 3 bases, and 17 bases separated the two germline ends. Germline assignment: CDR1 SGHKS and CDR2 YYEKEE (reference sequence).

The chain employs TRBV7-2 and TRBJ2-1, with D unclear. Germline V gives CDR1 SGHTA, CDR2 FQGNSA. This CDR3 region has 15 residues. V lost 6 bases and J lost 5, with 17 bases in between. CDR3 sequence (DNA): TGTGCCAGCAGTTTTCTAGTATATGGTCACAATGAGCAGTTCTTC. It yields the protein CASSFLVYGHNEQFF.

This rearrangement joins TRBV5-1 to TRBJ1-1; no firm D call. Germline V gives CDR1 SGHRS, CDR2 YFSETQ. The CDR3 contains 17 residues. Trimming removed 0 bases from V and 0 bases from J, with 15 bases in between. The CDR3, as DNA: TGCGCCAGCAGCTTGGCCGCAGTTATTGGTTTGAACACTGAAGCTTTCTTT. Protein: CASSLAAVIGLNTEAFF.

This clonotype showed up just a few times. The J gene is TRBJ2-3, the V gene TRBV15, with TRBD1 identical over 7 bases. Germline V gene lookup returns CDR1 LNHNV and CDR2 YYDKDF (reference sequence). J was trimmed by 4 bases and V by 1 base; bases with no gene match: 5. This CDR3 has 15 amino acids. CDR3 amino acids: CATSRGRGMADTQYF. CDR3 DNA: TGTGCCACCAGCAGAGGCAGGGGGATGGCAGATACGCAGTATTTT. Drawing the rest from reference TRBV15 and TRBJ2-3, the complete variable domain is DAMVIQNPRYQVTQFGKPVTLSCSQTLNHNVMYWYQQKSSQAPKLLFHYYDKDFNNEADTPDNFQSRRPNTSFCFLDIRSPGLGDTAMYLCATSRGRGMADTQYFGPGTRLTVL.